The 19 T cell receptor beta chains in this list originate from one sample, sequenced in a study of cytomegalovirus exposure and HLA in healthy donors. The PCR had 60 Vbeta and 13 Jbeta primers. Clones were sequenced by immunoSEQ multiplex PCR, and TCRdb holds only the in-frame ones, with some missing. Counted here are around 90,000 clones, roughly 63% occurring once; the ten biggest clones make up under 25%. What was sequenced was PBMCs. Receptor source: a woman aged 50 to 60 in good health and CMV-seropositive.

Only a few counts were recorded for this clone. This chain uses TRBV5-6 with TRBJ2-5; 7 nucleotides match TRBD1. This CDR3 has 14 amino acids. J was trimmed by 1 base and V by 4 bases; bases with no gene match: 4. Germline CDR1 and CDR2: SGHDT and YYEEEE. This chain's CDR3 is CASSLRGFQETQYF. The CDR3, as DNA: TGTGCCAGCAGCCTCAGGGGGTTCCAAGAGACCCAGTACTTC.

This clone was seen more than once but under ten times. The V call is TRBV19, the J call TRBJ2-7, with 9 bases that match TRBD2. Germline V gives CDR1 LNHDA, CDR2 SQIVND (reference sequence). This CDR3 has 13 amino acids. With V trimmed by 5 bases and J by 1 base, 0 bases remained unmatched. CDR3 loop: CASSAGGSYEQYF. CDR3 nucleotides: TGTGCCAGTAGTGCGGGGGGGTCCTACGAGCAGTACTTC. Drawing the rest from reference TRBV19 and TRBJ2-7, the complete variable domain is DGGITQSPKYLFRKEGQNVTLSCEQNLNHDAMYWYRQDPGQGLRLIYYSQIVNDFQKGDIAEGYSVSREKKESFPLTVTSAQKNPTAFYLCASSAGGSYEQYFGPGTRLTVT.

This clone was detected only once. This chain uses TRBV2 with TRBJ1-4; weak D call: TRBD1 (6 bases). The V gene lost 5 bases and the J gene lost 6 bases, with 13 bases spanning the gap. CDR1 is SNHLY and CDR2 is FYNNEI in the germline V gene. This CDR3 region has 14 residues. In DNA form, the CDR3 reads TGTGCCAGCAGTCCACCAGGGGAGTATGAAAAACTGTTTTTT. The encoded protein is CASSPPGEYEKLFF.

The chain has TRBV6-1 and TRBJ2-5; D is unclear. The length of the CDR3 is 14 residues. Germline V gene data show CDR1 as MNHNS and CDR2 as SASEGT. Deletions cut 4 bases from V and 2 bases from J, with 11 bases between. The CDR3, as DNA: TGTGCCAGCAGTGTGGGCAATCAACAAGAGACCCAGTACTTC. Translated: CASSVGNQQETQYF.

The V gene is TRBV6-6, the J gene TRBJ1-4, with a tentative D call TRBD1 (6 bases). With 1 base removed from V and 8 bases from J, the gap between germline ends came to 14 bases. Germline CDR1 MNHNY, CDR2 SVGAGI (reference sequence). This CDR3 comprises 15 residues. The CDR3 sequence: CASSYLGGLGEKLFF. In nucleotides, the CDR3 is TGTGCCAGCAGTTACTTGGGGGGGCTAGGGGAAAAACTGTTTTTT.

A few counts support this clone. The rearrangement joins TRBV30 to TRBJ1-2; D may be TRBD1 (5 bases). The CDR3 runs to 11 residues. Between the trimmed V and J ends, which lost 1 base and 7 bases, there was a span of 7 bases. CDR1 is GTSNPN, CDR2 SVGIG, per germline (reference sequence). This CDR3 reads CAWSGGGGYTF. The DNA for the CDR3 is TGTGCCTGGAGTGGGGGGGGTGGCTACACCTTC.

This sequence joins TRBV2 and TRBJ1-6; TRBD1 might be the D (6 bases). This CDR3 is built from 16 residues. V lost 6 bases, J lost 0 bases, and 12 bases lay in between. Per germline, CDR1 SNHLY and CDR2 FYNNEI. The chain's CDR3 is CASSEGRGSYNSPLHF. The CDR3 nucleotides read TGTGCCAGCAGCGAGGGCAGGGGCTCCTATAATTCACCCCTCCACTTT.

Here the CDR3 reads CASSYGLASGELFF. CDR3 DNA: TGTGCCAGCAGTTACGGCCTAGCGAGCGGGGAGCTGTTTTTT. This rearrangement joins TRBV6-5 to TRBJ2-2, with a tentative D call TRBD2 (6 bases). Trimming left V 2 bases short and J 7 bases short, with 11 bases between. CDR3 size: 14 residues. Per germline, CDR1 MNHEY and CDR2 SVGAGI.

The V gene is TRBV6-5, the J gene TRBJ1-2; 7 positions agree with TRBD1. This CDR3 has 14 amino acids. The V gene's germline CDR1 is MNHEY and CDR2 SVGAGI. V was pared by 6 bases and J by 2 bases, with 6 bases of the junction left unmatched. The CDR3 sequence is CASRQQGRNYGYTF. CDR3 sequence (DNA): TGTGCCAGCAGACAACAGGGGCGGAACTATGGCTACACCTTC.

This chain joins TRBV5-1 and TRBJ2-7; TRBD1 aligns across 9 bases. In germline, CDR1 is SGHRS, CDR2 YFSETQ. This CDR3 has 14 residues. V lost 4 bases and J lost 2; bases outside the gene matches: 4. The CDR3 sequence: CASSPGTGTYEQYF. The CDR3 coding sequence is TGCGCCAGCAGCCCCGGGACAGGGACCTACGAGCAGTACTTC.

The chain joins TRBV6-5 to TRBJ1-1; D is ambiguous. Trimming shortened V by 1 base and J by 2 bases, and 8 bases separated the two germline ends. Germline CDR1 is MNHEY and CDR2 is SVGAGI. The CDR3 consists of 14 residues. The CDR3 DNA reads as TGTGCCAGCAGTTACTTCGGGTCAAACACTGAAGCTTTCTTT. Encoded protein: CASSYFGSNTEAFF.

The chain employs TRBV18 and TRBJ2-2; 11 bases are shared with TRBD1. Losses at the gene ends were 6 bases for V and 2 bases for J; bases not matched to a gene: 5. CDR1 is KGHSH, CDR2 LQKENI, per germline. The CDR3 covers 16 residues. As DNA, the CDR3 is TGTGCCAGCTCGCGGACAGGGGGCGGAAACACCGGGGAGCTGTTTTTT. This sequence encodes CASSRTGGGNTGELFF.

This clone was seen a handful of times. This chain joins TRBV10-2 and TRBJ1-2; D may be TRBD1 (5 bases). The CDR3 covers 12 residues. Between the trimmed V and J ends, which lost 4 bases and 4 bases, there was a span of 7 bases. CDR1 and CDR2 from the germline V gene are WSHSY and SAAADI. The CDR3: CASSGGVYGYTF. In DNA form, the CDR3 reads TGCGCCAGCAGTGGGGGGGTCTATGGCTACACCTTC.

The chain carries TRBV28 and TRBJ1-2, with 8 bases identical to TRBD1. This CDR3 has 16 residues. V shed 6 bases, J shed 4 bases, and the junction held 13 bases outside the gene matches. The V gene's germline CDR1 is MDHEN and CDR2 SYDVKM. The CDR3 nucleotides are TGTGCCAGCAGAAACCCCGGGACAGGTAACGGCTATGGCTACACCTTC. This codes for CASRNPGTGNGYGYTF.

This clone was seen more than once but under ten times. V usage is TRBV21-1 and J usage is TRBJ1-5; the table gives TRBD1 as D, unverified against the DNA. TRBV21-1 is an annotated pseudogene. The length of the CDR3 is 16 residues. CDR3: CASSKVQGPINQPQHF. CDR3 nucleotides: TGTGCCAGCAGCAAAGTGCAGGGGCCCATCAATCAGCCCCAGCATTTT.

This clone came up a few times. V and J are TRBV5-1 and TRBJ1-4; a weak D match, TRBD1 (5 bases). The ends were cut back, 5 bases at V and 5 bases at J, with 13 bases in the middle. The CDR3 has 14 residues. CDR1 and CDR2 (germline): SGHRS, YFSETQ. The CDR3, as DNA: TGCGCCAGCAGGCGGGACGGCGGGAATGAAAAACTGTTTTTT. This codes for CASRRDGGNEKLFF.

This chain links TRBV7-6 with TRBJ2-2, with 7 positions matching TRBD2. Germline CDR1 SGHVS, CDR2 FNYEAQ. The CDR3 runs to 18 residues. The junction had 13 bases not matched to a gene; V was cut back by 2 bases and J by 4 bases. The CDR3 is CASSLPLGGIKGTGELFF. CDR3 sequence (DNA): TGTGCCAGCAGCTTACCCCTGGGAGGGATTAAGGGCACCGGGGAGCTGTTTTTT.

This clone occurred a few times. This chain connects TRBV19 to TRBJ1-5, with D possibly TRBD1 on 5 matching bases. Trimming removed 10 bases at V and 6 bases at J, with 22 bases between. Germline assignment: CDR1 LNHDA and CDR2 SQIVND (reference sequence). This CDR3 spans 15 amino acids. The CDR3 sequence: CATRPLLGGGQPQHF. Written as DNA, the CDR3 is TGTGCCACCCGACCCCTACTGGGGGGGGGTCAGCCCCAGCATTTT.

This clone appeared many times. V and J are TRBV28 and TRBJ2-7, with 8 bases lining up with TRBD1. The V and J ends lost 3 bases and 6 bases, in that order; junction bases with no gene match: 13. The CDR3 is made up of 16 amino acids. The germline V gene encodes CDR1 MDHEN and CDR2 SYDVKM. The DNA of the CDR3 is TGTGCCAGCAGTTTGGGGGGTAGGCAGGGGGCTGGCGAGCAGTACTTC. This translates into CASSLGGRQGAGEQYF.